The subject of this entry is one TCR beta chain. The sample belongs to a study of blood T cell repertoires in COVID-19. Study-wide context: Spain, Italy and the United States supplied samples that represented acute and convalescent COVID-19. PBMCs, B-cell-depleted T cells, or T cells provided the cDNA or gDNA that made up the material.

CDR1 is LNHDA, CDR2 SQIVND, per germline (reference sequence). This CDR3 spans 16 amino acids. With V trimmed by 3 bases and J by 3 bases, 8 bases remained unmatched. Data came from immunoSEQ multiplex PCR; TCRdb stores just in-frame clones and leaves some out. The sample comprises about 150,000 clones, roughly 77% of which are singletons, and 4.2% rests with the top ten. The sequencing input was peripheral blood. The sequence derives from a man in his 60s with acute or convalescent COVID-19. The V and J genes are TRBV19 and TRBJ2-7; 10 nucleotides line up with TRBD2. The CDR3 nucleotides are TGTGCCAGTAGTATGTCTAGCGGGAGTCTGGGCTACGAGCAGTACTTC. It specifies CASSMSSGSLGYEQYF.